The 27 T cell receptor beta chains below all came from one sample that was sequenced in a study of cytomegalovirus exposure and HLA in healthy donors. Primers for the PCR totalled 60 Vbeta and 13 Jbeta. Measured with immunoSEQ multiplex PCR; TCRdb has only the in-frame clones, and not every one. The sample lists 200,000 to 250,000 clones; 70% to 85% were seen once. Sequencing was carried out using PBMCs. The source of these receptors is a male donor in good health and CMV-seronegative.

The rearrangement uses TRBV14 and TRBJ2-7, with 8 bases identical to TRBD2. Germline CDR1 is SGHDN and CDR2 is FVKESK. V shed 7 bases and J 1 base; nucleotides not matched to a gene: 3. The CDR3 is made up of 13 amino acids. The CDR3 DNA reads TGTGCCAGCAAGACTAGCGCATCCTACGAGCAGTACTTC. Amino acid sequence: CASKTSASYEQYF.

This chain links TRBV5-1 with TRBJ2-1, with 9 bases that match TRBD1. J was trimmed by 7 bases and V by 7 bases; bases with no gene match: 6. In germline, CDR1 is SGHRS, CDR2 YFSETQ. CDR3 length equals 13 residues. The DNA of the CDR3 is TGCGCCAGCTTCCGGGACAGGGTAAATGAGCAGTTCTTC. This sequence encodes CASFRDRVNEQFF.

The gene calls are TRBV29-1 and TRBJ1-2, with D possibly TRBD1 on 5 matching bases. The germline CDR1 and CDR2 sequences are SQVTM and ANQGSEA. Trimming stripped 6 bases from V and 5 bases from J, with 13 bases between. The CDR3 is 12 amino acids. CDR3 coding DNA: TGCAGCGTCCAGGGACTAGGTTATGGCTACACCTTC. Translation: CSVQGLGYGYTF. Variable domain in full (rest from reference TRBV29-1 and TRBJ1-2): SAVISQKPSRDICQRGTSLTIQCQVDSQVTMMFWYRQQPGQSLTLIATANQGSEATYESGFVIDKFPISRPNLTFSTLTVSNMSPEDSSIYLCSVQGLGYGYTFGSGTRLTVV.

The CDR3 loop reads CASSDEIPYVYEQYF. The CDR3 DNA is TGTGCCAGCAGTGATGAGATCCCTTACGTCTACGAGCAGTACTTC. The gene calls are TRBV6-1 and TRBJ2-7, with no clear D. V shed 3 bases and J shed 3 bases, with 15 bases lying between them. Germline CDR1 is MNHNS and CDR2 is SASEGT. The CDR3 sequence is 15 residues long.

This chain joins TRBV18 and TRBJ2-7; D is ambiguous. V was pared by 4 bases and J by 5 bases, with 6 bases between. The V gene's germline CDR1 is KGHSH and CDR2 LQKENI. This CDR3 is built from 11 residues. The CDR3 DNA is TGTGCCAGCTCACTACAAAACGAGCAGTACTTC. This gives the protein CASSLQNEQYF.

The chain joins TRBV18 to TRBJ2-7; 7 bases are shared with TRBD2. The CDR3 is 16 amino acids. The trim removed 0 bases at V and 0 bases at J, leaving 5 bases unmatched. In germline, CDR1 is KGHSH, CDR2 LQKENI. Here the CDR3 DNA reads TGTGCCAGCTCACCACCCGAGACTAGCCCCTCCTACGAGCAGTACTTC. Translating gives CASSPPETSPSYEQYF.

A few counts support this clone. This sample includes further DNA sequences coding for the same CDR3. The chain is built from TRBV5-1 and TRBJ1-1, with D maybe TRBD1 (5 bases). The CDR3 spans 14 residues. V lost 3 bases and J lost 1, with 10 bases in between. The germline V gene encodes CDR1 SGHRS and CDR2 YFSETQ. CDR3 in DNA: TGCGCCAGCAGCTCCTCGGGGGGGAACACTGAAGCTTTCTTT. Its protein product is CASSSSGGNTEAFF.

The rearrangement links TRBV5-1 to TRBJ2-7, with TRBD2 matching 9 bases. Per the germline V gene, CDR1 is SGHRS and CDR2 is YFSETQ. The V and J ends lost 4 bases and 5 bases, in that order; junction bases with no gene match: 4. The CDR3 is 13 amino acids. The CDR3 is CASSRREGDEQYF. The CDR3 nucleotides read TGCGCCAGCAGCAGGCGGGAGGGAGACGAGCAGTACTTC.

This clone occurred a few times. The chain links TRBV29-1 to TRBJ1-1; maybe TRBD1 (6 bases). The ends were cut back, 4 bases at V and 10 bases at J, with 16 bases in the middle. The length of the CDR3 is 12 residues. CDR1 SQVTM and CDR2 ANQGSEA come from the germline V gene. The CDR3 region has the DNA TGCAGCGTTGCCTCCTCAGGGGCGGGAGCTTTCTTT. Translation gives CSVASSGAGAFF.

This chain links TRBV5-4 with TRBJ2-3; 7 bases align to TRBD2. After removal of 1 base from V and 4 bases from J, the junction contained 6 bases not matched to a gene. The CDR3 runs to 15 residues. CDR1 SGHNT and CDR2 YYREEE come from the germline V gene (reference sequence). Here the CDR3 DNA reads TGTGCCAGCAGCTTGTCAATAGCGGGCGCAGATACGCAGTATTTT. It codes for CASSLSIAGADTQYF.

The chain employs TRBV28 and TRBJ2-7; 11 bases agree with TRBD2. This CDR3 comprises 14 residues. Germline V gene lookup returns CDR1 MDHEN and CDR2 SYDVKM. Trimming at V came to 8 bases and at J to 6 bases, leaving 9 bases not matched to a gene. CDR3 loop: CASDLAGGPGEQYF. DNA for the CDR3: TGTGCCAGCGACTTAGCGGGAGGGCCGGGCGAGCAGTACTTC.

This clone was seen only a few times. This chain links TRBV5-4 with TRBJ2-1, with 7 bases identical to TRBD2. The CDR3 covers 13 residues. With 7 bases clipped from V and 6 bases from J, the junction kept 7 bases outside the gene matches. Per the germline V gene, CDR1 is SGHNT and CDR2 is YYREEE (reference sequence). CDR3 region: CASYAGVGNEQFF. The CDR3 DNA reads TGTGCCAGCTACGCGGGAGTCGGCAATGAGCAGTTCTTC.

This clone was seen only a few times. The rearrangement joins TRBV5-4 to TRBJ2-5, with D maybe TRBD1 (5 bases). Trimming removed 4 bases at V and 4 bases at J, with 17 bases between. The CDR3 loop spans 15 amino acids. Germline lookup yields CDR1 SGHNT and CDR2 YYREEE (reference sequence). CDR3 sequence: CASSAGPRVGETQYF. The CDR3 coding sequence is TGTGCCAGCAGCGCCGGGCCCAGGGTCGGAGAGACCCAGTACTTC.

The J gene is TRBJ2-7, the V gene TRBV6-5; TRBD1 matches at 8 bases. The germline V gene has CDR1 MNHEY and CDR2 SVGAGI. Trimming removed 6 bases from V and 4 bases from J; junction bases left unmatched: 8. The CDR3 is 14 residues long. CDR3 nucleotides: TGTGCCAGCAGGACCGGGACAGGAATGTACGAGCAGTACTTC. Its protein is CASRTGTGMYEQYF.

The gene calls are TRBV19 and TRBJ2-7, with 8 positions matching TRBD2. Unmatched junction bases numbered 9, after V lost 5 bases and J lost 6 bases. This CDR3 is built from 14 residues. CDR1 and CDR2 from the germline V gene are LNHDA and SQIVND (reference sequence). CDR3: CASSPGLVIGEQYF. DNA of the CDR3: TGTGCCAGTAGTCCGGGACTAGTAATCGGCGAGCAGTACTTC.

The DNA of the CDR3 is TGTGCCACCAGCAGAGATCTAGCGGGAGGCAATGAGCAGTTCTTC. Its translation is CATSRDLAGGNEQFF. The V gene is TRBV15, the J gene TRBJ2-1; 11 nucleotides agree with TRBD2. The CDR3 is 15 amino acids. In germline, CDR1 is LNHNV, CDR2 YYDKDF (reference sequence). After removal of 0 bases from V and 6 bases from J, the junction contained 1 base not matched to a gene. Filled out from reference TRBV15 and TRBJ2-1, the complete variable domain reads DAMVIQNPRYQVTQFGKPVTLSCSQTLNHNVMYWYQQKSSQAPKLLFHYYDKDFNNEADTPDNFQSRRPNTSFCFLDIRSPGLGDTAMYLCATSRDLAGGNEQFFGPGTRLTVL.

V gene TRBV27 combines with J gene TRBJ2-7, with TRBD1 identical over 11 bases. The CDR3 covers 14 residues. After removal of 3 bases from V and 6 bases from J, the junction contained 4 bases not matched to a gene. The germline V gene has CDR1 MNHEY and CDR2 SMNVEV (reference sequence). The CDR3 sequence: CASSFGQGAGEQYF. In DNA, the CDR3 is TGTGCCAGCAGTTTCGGACAGGGGGCGGGCGAGCAGTACTTC.

The gene calls are TRBV5-6 and TRBJ2-7; 9 nucleotides align to TRBD2. This CDR3 contains 15 residues. Germline lookup yields CDR1 SGHDT and CDR2 YYEEEE. V shed 6 bases and J 2 bases; nucleotides not matched to a gene: 9. The CDR3 DNA sequence: TGTGCCAGCACCCTGGGGCTAGCGGGACCCTACGAGCAGTACTTC. Residues: CASTLGLAGPYEQYF.

This clone was observed a single time. The CDR3 region has the DNA TGTGCCAGCAGCTTGGGGGCCCCATTGAACACTGAAGCTTTCTTT. It yields the protein CASSLGAPLNTEAFF. The chain combines TRBV5-4 with TRBJ1-1, with D unresolved. This CDR3 is built from 15 residues. Germline V CDR1 and CDR2: SGHNT, YYREEE (reference sequence). With 0 bases removed from V and 0 bases from J, the gap between germline ends came to 9 bases.

The J gene is TRBJ2-3, the V gene TRBV5-4, with TRBD2 matching over 12 bases. The CDR3 is 17 amino acids. Germline assignment: CDR1 SGHNT and CDR2 YYREEE (reference sequence). V dropped 0 bases and J dropped 3; count of bases not matched to a gene: 5. CDR3 DNA sequence: TGTGCCAGCAGCTTGGCCCCTAGCGGGAGGGCGACAGATACGCAGTATTTT. Encoded protein: CASSLAPSGRATDTQYF.

V and J are TRBV7-9 and TRBJ1-3; 8 bases align to TRBD1. Germline-derived CDR1 and CDR2 are SEHNR and FQNEAQ (reference sequence). There are 14 residues in the CDR3. The trim removed 5 bases at V and 5 bases at J, leaving 5 bases unmatched. The CDR3 coding sequence is TGTGCCAGCAGCCAGGACAGGGCTCGAAACACCATATATTTT. Its translation is CASSQDRARNTIYF.

The chain employs TRBV7-2 and TRBJ2-7; 9 positions agree with TRBD1. The V segment lost 1 base and the J segment 3 bases; nucleotides outside the gene matches: 4. This CDR3 region has 15 residues. CDR1 and CDR2 (germline): SGHTA, FQGNSA. This CDR3 is CASSLVSGQGYEQYF. The CDR3 region has the DNA TGTGCCAGCAGCTTAGTCTCGGGACAGGGCTACGAGCAGTACTTC.

The chain uses TRBV7-9 and TRBJ2-1; possibly TRBD1 for D (6 bases). CDR3 length equals 14 residues. Deletions cut 5 bases from V and 7 bases from J, with 15 bases between. Germline V gene sequence: CDR1 SEHNR, CDR2 FQNEAQ (reference sequence). Here the CDR3 DNA reads TGTGCCAGCAGCCCCCGAGACAGGAGAAATGAGCAGTTCTTC. Encoded protein: CASSPRDRRNEQFF.

This chain connects TRBV7-7 to TRBJ2-1; 9 nucleotides agree with TRBD2. V dropped 3 bases and J dropped 2; count of bases not matched to a gene: 2. Looked up from germline, CDR1 is SSHAT and CDR2 is FNYEAQ (reference sequence). The CDR3 has 15 amino acids. Here the CDR3 reads CASSFTSGPYNEQFF. Here the CDR3 DNA reads TGTGCCAGCAGCTTTACTAGCGGGCCCTACAATGAGCAGTTCTTC.

The chain uses TRBV13 and TRBJ2-7; 11 bases agree with TRBD2. Germline V CDR1 and CDR2: PRHDT, FYEKMQ (reference sequence). V lost 0 bases and J lost 7; bases outside the gene matches: 8. The CDR3 is made up of 16 amino acids. The CDR3 region has the DNA TGTGCCAGCAGCTTAGGACCGAGACTAGCGGGAAATGAGCAGTACTTC. Translated, it gives CASSLGPRLAGNEQYF.

This clone was detected once. V and J are TRBV18 and TRBJ1-3, with D perhaps TRBD1 (5 bases). Trimming took 3 bases from V and 1 from J, leaving 16 bases between them. From germline, CDR1 is KGHSH and CDR2 LQKENI. The CDR3 sequence is 17 residues long. DNA of the CDR3: TGTGCCAGCTCACCGATGTCTCAGGGAAGTTCTGGAAACACCATATATTTT. Protein product: CASSPMSQGSSGNTIYF.

This sequence joins TRBV6-1 and TRBJ1-2; 7 bases match TRBD1. Trimming at V came to 5 bases and at J to 2 bases, leaving 8 bases not matched to a gene. The CDR3 is 15 residues long. Germline lookup yields CDR1 MNHNS and CDR2 SASEGT. This CDR3 reads CASSRYRGPNYGYTF. CDR3 in DNA: TGTGCCAGCAGTAGATACAGGGGACCGAACTATGGCTACACCTTC.